The present T cell receptor (beta chain) was sequenced within a study of blood T cell repertoires in COVID-19. The trim removed 4 bases at V and 3 bases at J, leaving 11 bases unmatched. This CDR3 region has 16 residues. Germline V gene sequence: CDR1 SGDLS, CDR2 YYNGEE. Per the original methods: Estimates of nucleated cell counts were drawn from the amplification of reference gene primers. Sequencing used immunoSEQ multiplex PCR; TCRdb keeps in-frame clones, though not all of them. From that table come the V and J calls and clone size; the DNA was used to work out D and trimming. The sample holds about 46,000 clones; around four fifths are singletons and the top ten take around 5.7%.

The source material was peripheral blood. The TCR comes from a woman of 80 years or more with acute or convalescent COVID-19. The chain carries TRBV9 and TRBJ2-7; TRBD1 agrees at 9 bases. In DNA, the CDR3 is TGTGCCAGCAGCCCCTCTACCGGGACAGGGTACTACGAGCAGTACTTC. Protein: CASSPSTGTGYYEQYF.